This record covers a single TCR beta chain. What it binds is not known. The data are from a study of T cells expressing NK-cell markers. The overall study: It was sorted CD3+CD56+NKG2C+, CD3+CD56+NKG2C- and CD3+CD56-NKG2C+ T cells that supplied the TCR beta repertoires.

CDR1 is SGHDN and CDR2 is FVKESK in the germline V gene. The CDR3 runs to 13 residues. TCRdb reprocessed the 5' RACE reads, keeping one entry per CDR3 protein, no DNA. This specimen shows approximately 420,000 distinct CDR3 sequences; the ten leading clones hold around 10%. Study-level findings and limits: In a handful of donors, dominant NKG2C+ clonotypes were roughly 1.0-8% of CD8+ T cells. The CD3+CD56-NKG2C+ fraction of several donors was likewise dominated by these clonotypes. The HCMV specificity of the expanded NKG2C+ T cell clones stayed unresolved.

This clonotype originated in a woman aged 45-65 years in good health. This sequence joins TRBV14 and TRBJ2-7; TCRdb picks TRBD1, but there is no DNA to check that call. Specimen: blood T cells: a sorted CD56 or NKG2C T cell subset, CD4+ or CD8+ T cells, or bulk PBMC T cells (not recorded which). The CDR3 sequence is CASSQTIEGEQYF.